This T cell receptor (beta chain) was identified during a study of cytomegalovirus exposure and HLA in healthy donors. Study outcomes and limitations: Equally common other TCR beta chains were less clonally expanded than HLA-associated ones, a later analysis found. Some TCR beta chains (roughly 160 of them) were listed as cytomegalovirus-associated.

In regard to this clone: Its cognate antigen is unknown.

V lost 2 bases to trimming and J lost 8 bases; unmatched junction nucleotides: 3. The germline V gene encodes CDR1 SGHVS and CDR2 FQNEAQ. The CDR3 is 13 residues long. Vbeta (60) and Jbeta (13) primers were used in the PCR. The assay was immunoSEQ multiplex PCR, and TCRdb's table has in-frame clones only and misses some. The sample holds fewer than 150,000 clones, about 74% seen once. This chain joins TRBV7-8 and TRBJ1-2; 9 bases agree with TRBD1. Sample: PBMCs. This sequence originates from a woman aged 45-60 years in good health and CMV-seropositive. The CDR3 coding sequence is TGTGCCAGCAGCTTACGGACAGGGGACGGCTACACCTTC. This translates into CASSLRTGDGYTF.